The entry below gives a single T cell receptor beta chain sequence along with its context. The antigen is unknown. Only in-frame clones appear in the TCRdb table, and some are missing; sequencing was by immunoSEQ multiplex PCR. This table holds more than 65,000 clones, 80% to 95% found once. V dropped 4 bases and J dropped 9; count of bases not matched to a gene: 9. CDR1 and CDR2 from the germline V gene are SGDLS and YYNGEE. This CDR3 contains 15 residues. This specimen belongs to a study of graft-versus-host responses after intestinal transplantation. Study information: Multivisceral, liver-intestinal, or isolated intestinal grafts went to recipients. Every transplant recipient was induced with anti-thymocyte globulin, then maintained on tacrolimus and steroids for about 3 years. The study, taken as a whole, reports: Peak circulating GvH clone levels tracked with early post-transplant HvG declines. GvH clones detected in recipient marrow included some appearing first in ileum or blood.

This TCR derives from a human donor who was the organ donor for an intestinal transplant. The chain has TRBV9 and TRBJ1-6; TRBD1 matches 8 bases. Sample: unstimulated CD8+ T cells sorted from spleen or lymph node cells, taken before transplant. This chain's CDR3 is CASSLQGDNSSPLHF. The DNA of the CDR3 is TGTGCCAGCAGCCTACAGGGGGATAACTCTTCACCCCTCCACTTT.